The next 29 T cell receptor beta chains were all read from a single sample in a study of type 1 regulatory T cells. Each CDR3 protein gets one entry after TCRdb re-called the reads with MiXCR. The sample lists over 90,000 distinct CDR3 sequences, 30% to 35% seen once, with approximately 2.2% in the top ten. The sample consisted of CD4+ T cells, either the whole sample or a sorted fraction (not recorded which). Every receptor here comes from a human donor in good health.

This clonotype has only a few counts. This CDR3 reads CASTGTGAYTGELFF. The CDR3 nucleotides read TGTGCCAGCACCGGGACAGGGGCGTACACCGGGGAGCTGTTTTTT. The rearrangement uses TRBV28 and TRBJ2-2, with 10 bases identical to TRBD1. The CDR3 has 15 amino acids. The germline gives CDR1 MDHEN, CDR2 SYDVKM. After removal of 7 bases from V and 3 bases from J, the junction contained 5 bases not matched to a gene.

This clonotype turned up a few times. The chain recombines TRBV4-3 with TRBJ2-4, with 10 bases aligning to TRBD2. The CDR3 has 16 residues. The ends lost 0 bases at V and 5 bases at J; junction bases unmatched: 4. Germline V lookup: CDR1 LGHNA, CDR2 YSLEER. As DNA, the CDR3 is TGCGCCAGCAGCCAAGACGTAGCGGGAGGTCAAAACATTCAGTACTTC. Amino acids: CASSQDVAGGQNIQYF.

A single count supports this clonotype. V is TRBV30 and J is TRBJ2-7; D possibly corresponds to TRBD2 (6 bases). Trimming cost V 0 bases and J 5 bases, with 14 bases left between them. The V gene's germline CDR1 is GTSNPN and CDR2 SVGIG (reference sequence). This CDR3 spans 14 amino acids. CDR3 protein: CAWSVPPGRHEQYF. The DNA of the CDR3 is TGTGCCTGGAGTGTACCCCCAGGGAGGCACGAGCAGTACTTC.

This clonotype was picked up a small number of times. V is TRBV20-1 and J is TRBJ2-5, with D perhaps assigned TRBD1 or TRBD2 (7 bases each). Germline V gene lookup returns CDR1 DFQATT and CDR2 SNEGSKA (reference sequence). The CDR3 runs 12 residues. V was clipped by 3 bases and J by 4 bases, with 9 bases between them. CDR3 coding DNA: TGCAGTGCTAGCAGGGGGGGAGAGACCCAGTACTTC. Its translation: CSASRGGETQYF.

This clonotype was counted at least ten times. V usage is TRBV20-1 and J usage is TRBJ2-7, with 12 bases lining up with TRBD1. Per the germline V gene, CDR1 is DFQATT and CDR2 is SNEGSKA (reference sequence). This CDR3 is 13 amino acids long. Trimming took 3 bases from V and 7 from J; bases not matched to a gene: 4. This CDR3 is CSARGQGAREQYF. The CDR3 DNA sequence: TGCAGTGCTAGGGGACAGGGGGCGCGAGAGCAGTACTTC.

This clonotype occurred many times. This rearrangement joins TRBV20-1 to TRBJ2-7; D ambiguous. V was pared by 0 bases and J by 2 bases, with 8 bases between. The CDR3 is made up of 13 amino acids. The germline V gene encodes CDR1 DFQATT and CDR2 SNEGSKA (reference sequence). The CDR3 region has the DNA TGCAGTGCTAGAGAGCACCAGGCCTACGAGCAGTACTTC. This gives the protein CSAREHQAYEQYF.

This clonotype appeared a few times. This chain connects TRBV12-3 or TRBV12-4 to TRBJ2-5, with D hard to call. The V gene lost 7 bases and the J gene lost 0 bases, with 9 bases spanning the gap. The length of the CDR3 is 13 residues. The CDR3 DNA reads TGTGCCAGCACCTCCTGGGACCAAGAGACCCAGTACTTC. This sequence encodes CASTSWDQETQYF.

This sequence joins TRBV7-2 and TRBJ2-1; 10 bases map to TRBD1. This CDR3 is 15 amino acids long. V lost 5 bases and J lost 7; bases outside the gene matches: 8. The germline V gene has CDR1 SGHTA and CDR2 FQGNSA. CDR3 region: CASSTAGTGVNEQFF. Here the CDR3 DNA reads TGTGCCAGCAGCACCGCCGGGACAGGGGTAAATGAGCAGTTCTTC.

The V gene is TRBV7-2, the J gene TRBJ2-5; weak D call: TRBD2 (6 bases). The CDR3 contains 15 residues. Between the trimmed V and J ends, which lost 3 bases and 0 bases, there was a span of 11 bases. Per germline, CDR1 SGHTA and CDR2 FQGNSA. The CDR3 protein is CASSFRGMDQETQYF. CDR3 nucleotide sequence: TGTGCCAGCAGCTTCCGGGGGATGGACCAAGAGACCCAGTACTTC. Using reference TRBV7-2 and TRBJ2-5 for the parts outside the CDR3, the full variable domain is GAGVSQSPSNKVTEKGKDVELRCDPISGHTALYWYRQSLGQGLEFLIYFQGNSAPDKSGLPSDRFSAERTGGSVSTLTIQRTQQEDSAVYLCASSFRGMDQETQYFGPGTRLLVL.

This clonotype came up a few times. This chain links TRBV7-9 with TRBJ1-4, with D maybe TRBD1 (6 bases). The V end lost 5 bases, the J end lost 4 bases, and 14 bases lay between the germline ends. This CDR3 is built from 15 residues. Germline CDR1 reads SEHNR; CDR2 reads FQNEAQ (reference sequence). Here the CDR3 DNA reads TGTGCCAGCAGCGCAGGACAGACCATTAATGAAAAACTGTTTTTT. Its translation: CASSAGQTINEKLFF.

This clonotype turned up a few times. The rearrangement uses TRBV20-1 and TRBJ2-2; TRBD1 agrees at 9 bases. This CDR3 spans 14 amino acids. V lost 6 bases and J lost 4; bases outside the gene matches: 6. Germline V CDR1 and CDR2: DFQATT, SNEGSKA (reference sequence). In DNA form, the CDR3 reads TGCAGTGCCCAGGGACAGGGCGCCACCGGGGAGCTGTTTTTT. This codes for CSAQGQGATGELFF.

This clonotype was detected a few times. The genes are TRBV12-3 or TRBV12-4 and TRBJ2-7; 7 bases fit TRBD2. The CDR3 spans 13 residues. The J segment lost 3 bases and the V segment lost 5 bases, leaving 4 bases of the junction unmatched. CDR3 sequence reads: CASSQRGRYEQYF. The CDR3 coding sequence is TGTGCCAGCAGTCAGCGGGGCCGCTACGAGCAGTACTTC.

This chain uses TRBV5-1 with TRBJ2-1; no definite D call. The CDR3 sequence is 13 residues long. The germline V and J ends were trimmed by 5 bases and 8 bases, with 14 bases remaining between them. The germline V gene has CDR1 SGHRS and CDR2 YFSETQ. The CDR3 nucleotides read TGCGCCAGCAGACACCGAGCAGACTATGAGCAGTTCTTC. It codes for CASRHRADYEQFF.

The sample holds a few counts of this clonotype. V gene TRBV9 combines with J gene TRBJ2-7; 7 bases are a match to TRBD2. Germline CDR1 SGDLS, CDR2 YYNGEE. The CDR3 spans 13 residues. V shed 0 bases, J shed 7 bases, and the junction held 4 bases outside the gene matches. The CDR3 DNA follows: TGTGCCAGCAGCGTAGCGGGCGGGGGTGAGCAGTACTTC. As protein: CASSVAGGGEQYF.

The CDR3 loop reads CSAVPSRGPYGYTF. The CDR3 region has the DNA TGCAGTGCTGTCCCTTCCCGGGGTCCTTATGGCTACACCTTC. V gene TRBV20-1 combines with J gene TRBJ1-2, with no clear D. The CDR3 covers 14 residues. V shed 5 bases and J shed 5 bases, with 18 bases lying between them. The germline CDR1 and CDR2 sequences are DFQATT and SNEGSKA (reference sequence).

This clonotype was counted only a few times. The chain joins TRBV10-3 to TRBJ2-3; 10 nucleotides line up with TRBD1. Germline V lookup: CDR1 ENHRY, CDR2 SYGVKD. Trimming at V came to 10 bases and at J to 3 bases, leaving 7 bases not matched to a gene. CDR3 length: 14 residues. CDR3 residues: CATKPGQGTDTQYF. The CDR3 DNA sequence: TGTGCCACCAAGCCGGGACAGGGGACAGATACGCAGTATTTT.

This clonotype was seen only a few times. The genes are TRBV5-1 and TRBJ2-3; D call uncertain. Germline V gene sequence: CDR1 SGHRS, CDR2 YFSETQ. This CDR3 is built from 13 residues. V gave up 4 bases and J gave up 1 base, with 7 bases separating them. The CDR3 bases are TGCGCCAGCAGCGATACGGGCACAGATACGCAGTATTTT. This sequence encodes CASSDTGTDTQYF.

V usage is TRBV5-5 and J usage is TRBJ2-1, with a tentative D call TRBD2 (6 bases). Germline V gene sequence: CDR1 SGHKS, CDR2 YYEKEE (reference sequence). V was clipped by 5 bases and J by 0 bases, with 18 bases between them. CDR3 length equals 17 residues. CDR3 in DNA: TGTGCCAGCAGACCCCCCCTAGCGATCAGCTCCTACAATGAGCAGTTCTTC. Translating gives CASRPPLAISSYNEQFF.

This clonotype came up a few times. The V and J genes are TRBV5-5 and TRBJ1-6, with D unresolved. The CDR3 is 17 residues long. Trimming took 2 bases from V and 0 from J, leaving 12 bases between them. CDR1 is SGHKS and CDR2 is YYEKEE in the germline V gene (reference sequence). The CDR3 DNA reads as TGTGCCAGCAGCTTTACCGCTACGGGCTCCTATAATTCACCCCTCCACTTT. It is translated as CASSFTATGSYNSPLHF.

This sequence joins TRBV20-1 and TRBJ2-5, with TRBD2 identical over 7 bases. Germline CDR1 reads DFQATT; CDR2 reads SNEGSKA (reference sequence). This CDR3 comprises 13 residues. V trimming: 0 bases; J trimming: 4 bases; junction bases outside the gene matches: 2. The CDR3 protein is CSAREWGGETQYF. The CDR3 DNA reads TGCAGTGCTAGAGAATGGGGGGGAGAGACCCAGTACTTC.

This clonotype came up a few times. The chain links TRBV20-1 to TRBJ2-4; 8 bases agree with TRBD1. The CDR3 is 14 residues long. The J segment lost 8 bases and the V segment lost 5 bases, leaving 11 bases of the junction unmatched. Per the germline V gene, CDR1 is DFQATT and CDR2 is SNEGSKA (reference sequence). CDR3 in amino acids: CSASPAQGEDIQYF. Written as DNA, the CDR3 is TGCAGTGCTTCCCCGGCACAGGGGGAGGACATTCAGTACTTC.

CDR3: CASSLVSGGIYEQYF. The CDR3 DNA sequence: TGCGCCAGCAGCTTGGTGTCGGGGGGAATCTACGAGCAGTACTTC. The J gene is TRBJ2-7, the V gene TRBV5-1, with TRBD2 matching over 7 bases. Germline values: CDR1 SGHRS, CDR2 YFSETQ. This CDR3 region has 15 residues. V shed 0 bases, J shed 3 bases, and the junction held 6 bases outside the gene matches.

This clonotype came up a few times. The chain combines TRBV27 with TRBJ2-7; TRBD1 matches 9 bases. CDR1 is MNHEY, CDR2 SMNVEV, per germline (reference sequence). The CDR3 spans 16 residues. The V segment lost 5 bases and the J segment 1 base; nucleotides outside the gene matches: 9. Written as DNA, the CDR3 is TGTGCCAGCAGTAGCCCCGGACAGGGGAGTTCCTACGAGCAGTACTTC. Amino acids: CASSSPGQGSSYEQYF.

V is TRBV7-3 and J is TRBJ2-7; possible D gene TRBD2, 6 bases. CDR1 SGHTA and CDR2 FQGTGA come from the germline V gene. The CDR3 is 15 amino acids. The germline V and J ends were trimmed by 1 base and 2 bases, with 12 bases remaining between them. The CDR3: CASSLSGTDAYEQYF. Here the CDR3 DNA reads TGTGCCAGCAGCTTAAGCGGGACGGACGCCTACGAGCAGTACTTC.

A remark on this clonotype: A much larger clone differs from this one at a single base, so this may be a read error. The V gene is TRBV6-6, the J gene TRBJ2-1; no clear D gene. Germline values: CDR1 MNHNY, CDR2 SVGAGI (reference sequence). This CDR3 comprises 10 residues. CDR3 sequence (DNA): TGTGCCAGCAGTCGCAATGAGCAGCTCTTC. It yields the protein CASSRNEQLF.

This clonotype was seen a few times. The chain combines TRBV20-1 with TRBJ2-5, with TRBD2 matching over 9 bases. CDR1 and CDR2 from the germline V gene are DFQATT and SNEGSKA (reference sequence). This CDR3 comprises 15 residues. V gave up 6 bases and J gave up 1 base; unmatched junction bases: 9. The DNA for the CDR3 is TGCAGTGCCGAGTTCCCACTAGCGGGCCAAGAGACCCAGTACTTC. Protein: CSAEFPLAGQETQYF.

This chain links TRBV7-9 with TRBJ1-2; a weak D match, TRBD1 (6 bases). Trimming cost V 5 bases and J 2 bases, with 15 bases left between them. Germline CDR1 reads SEHNR; CDR2 reads FQNEAQ (reference sequence). The CDR3 extends over 15 amino acids. The CDR3 region has the DNA TGTGCCAGCAGCCGGACAGACCTGCCAAACTATGGCTACACCTTC. Translation: CASSRTDLPNYGYTF. The full variable domain, in which reference TRBV7-9 and TRBJ1-2 provide the parts outside the CDR3, is DTGVSQNPRHKITKRGQNVTFRCDPISEHNRLYWYRQTLGQGPEFLTYFQNEAQLEKSRLLSDRFSAERPKGSFSTLEIQRTEQGDSAMYLCASSRTDLPNYGYTFGSGTRLTVV.

V is TRBV30 and J is TRBJ2-2; the match to TRBD2 covers 9 bases. The CDR3 totals 16 residues. Germline CDR1 reads GTSNPN; CDR2 reads SVGIG (reference sequence). V shed 1 base and J 2 bases; nucleotides not matched to a gene: 5. The DNA of the CDR3 is TGTGCCTGGAGTGGTGGTAGCGGGAGAAACACCGGGGAGCTGTTTTTT. It translates to CAWSGGSGRNTGELFF.

This clonotype showed up just a few times. The chain employs TRBV7-2 and TRBJ1-1; 7 positions agree with TRBD1. The CDR3 has 16 amino acids. V shed 0 bases and J 2 bases; nucleotides not matched to a gene: 6. CDR1 and CDR2 from the germline V gene are SGHTA and FQGNSA. CDR3 loop: CASSLALTGVNTEAFF. The CDR3 nucleotides read TGTGCCAGCAGCTTAGCGCTTACAGGGGTTAACACTGAAGCTTTCTTT.